A selection of T cell receptor beta chains follows, all from one sample in a study of blood T cell repertoires in COVID-19. Profiled with immunoSEQ multiplex PCR; TCRdb holds only in-frame clones, not every one. The table lists about 130,000 clones, about 86% of them singletons. Specimen: peripheral blood. These receptor sequences come from a woman aged 45-60 years with acute or convalescent COVID-19. CDR3s include the opening cysteine and the closing phenylalanine or tryptophan. The D gene is left open where the match is weak. For some rows the clone size is stated as once, few or many, or as a class when expanded; others skip it.

v_call: TRBV14; clone_size: -; d_call: TRBD1; j_call: TRBJ2-1; cdr3_nt: TGTGCCAGCAGCCAAGAATTTAACAGGGGGCTTCTATACAATGAGCAGTTCTTC; cdr3_aa: CASSQEFNRGLLYNEQFF
v_call: TRBV5-4; clone_size: -; d_call: -; j_call: TRBJ1-1; cdr3_nt: TGTGCCAGCAGCTTAGAGCCAGGGGCCCCCATGAACACTGAAGCTTTCTTT; cdr3_aa: CASSLEPGAPMNTEAFF
v_call: TRBV30; clone_size: -; d_call: -; j_call: TRBJ1-5; cdr3_nt: TGTGCCTGGAGTGTTATGGGAGAACAGCCCCAGCATTTT; cdr3_aa: CAWSVMGEQPQHF
v_call: TRBV30; clone_size: -; d_call: -; j_call: TRBJ1-2; cdr3_nt: TGTGCCTGGAATGGAGGACAGTCTTATGGCTACACCTTC; cdr3_aa: CAWNGGQSYGYTF
v_call: TRBV12-5; clone_size: -; d_call: TRBD1; j_call: TRBJ2-7; cdr3_nt: TGTGCTAGTGGTTTGATATTGCGCCGGGACAGGTCCTCCTACGAGCAGTACTTC; cdr3_aa: CASGLILRRDRSSYEQYF
v_call: TRBV30; clone_size: few; d_call: -; j_call: TRBJ1-6; cdr3_nt: TGTGCCTGGACTTTTGGTCTGACCGAACAGGCTTCACCCCTCCACTTT; cdr3_aa: CAWTFGLTEQASPLHF
v_call: TRBV24-1; clone_size: once; d_call: -; j_call: TRBJ2-1; cdr3_nt: TGTGCCACCAGTGACCCCGTACCCACAGGTGATACCTACAATGAGCAGTTCTTC; cdr3_aa: CATSDPVPTGDTYNEQFF
v_call: TRBV19; clone_size: -; d_call: TRBD2; j_call: TRBJ2-7; cdr3_nt: TGTGCCAGTAGTCCTAACCTCCCGGGGGGGCCACGGGAGCAGTACTTC; cdr3_aa: CASSPNLPGGPREQYF
v_call: TRBV9; clone_size: -; d_call: -; j_call: TRBJ2-1; cdr3_nt: TGTGCCAGCAGCGCCCTTGGACAAGCCACCTACAATGAGCAGTTCTTC; cdr3_aa: CASSALGQATYNEQFF
v_call: TRBV18; clone_size: -; d_call: -; j_call: TRBJ1-5; cdr3_nt: TGTGCCAGCTCACCACGCAGGGATAATAGCAATCAGCCCCAGCATTTT; cdr3_aa: CASSPRRDNSNQPQHF
v_call: TRBV9; clone_size: once; d_call: -; j_call: TRBJ2-2; cdr3_nt: TGTGCCAGCAGCGTATACCCCGCTACTCCGGGTAGGATCGGGGAGCTGTTTTTT; cdr3_aa: CASSVYPATPGRIGELFF
v_call: TRBV6-6; clone_size: -; d_call: TRBD1; j_call: TRBJ1-5; cdr3_nt: TGTGCCAGCAGAACCCCAGACAGGGGAGGTCAGCCCCAGCATTTT; cdr3_aa: CASRTPDRGGQPQHF
v_call: TRBV19; clone_size: once; d_call: TRBD2; j_call: TRBJ2-2; cdr3_nt: TGTGCCAGTAGTATATCGGGACTAGTGAACGGGGAGCTGTTTTTT; cdr3_aa: CASSISGLVNGELFF
v_call: TRBV2; clone_size: -; d_call: -; j_call: TRBJ1-6; cdr3_nt: TGTGCCAGCAGTGACGGGGTTCCCCTGAATTCACCCCTCCACTTT; cdr3_aa: CASSDGVPLNSPLHF
v_call: TRBV5-1; clone_size: -; d_call: TRBD1; j_call: TRBJ1-5; cdr3_nt: TGCGCCAGCAGCGGGGGAGGGGGGAGGACAGGGGTTAATCAGCCCCAGCATTTT; cdr3_aa: CASSGGGGRTGVNQPQHF
v_call: TRBV21-1; clone_size: -; d_call: -; j_call: TRBJ2-2; cdr3_nt: TGTGCCAGCAGCAAAAAGGACAAAAAGCGGGGAGTTCGAGACACCGGGGAGCTGTTTTTT; cdr3_aa: CASSKKDKKRGVRDTGELFF
v_call: TRBV19; clone_size: few; d_call: -; j_call: TRBJ2-7; cdr3_nt: TGTGCCAGTAGTATCGGGAAGATTAGGGCCTACGAGCAGTACTTC; cdr3_aa: CASSIGKIRAYEQYF
v_call: TRBV11-3; clone_size: -; d_call: TRBD2; j_call: TRBJ2-1; cdr3_nt: TGTGCCAGCAGTCTCGGACTAGCGGGGGGGTACAATGAGCAGTTCTTC; cdr3_aa: CASSLGLAGGYNEQFF
v_call: TRBV19; clone_size: -; d_call: -; j_call: TRBJ1-1; cdr3_nt: TGTGCCAGTACCTCTCAGGAGGGTAAAGCTTTCTTT; cdr3_aa: CASTSQEGKAFF
v_call: TRBV9; clone_size: -; d_call: TRBD1; j_call: TRBJ2-7; cdr3_nt: TGTGCCAGCAGCCCTACAGGGGGCAACTCCTACGAGCAGTACTTC; cdr3_aa: CASSPTGGNSYEQYF
v_call: TRBV2; clone_size: -; d_call: TRBD2; j_call: TRBJ2-1; cdr3_nt: TGTGCCAGCAGTCCCGGGACTAGCGGGGCACTGGGGGAGCAGTTCTTC; cdr3_aa: CASSPGTSGALGEQFF
v_call: TRBV6-5; clone_size: -; d_call: TRBD2; j_call: TRBJ2-5; cdr3_nt: TGTGCCTCCCAACCATTGAGTGGGGGGGGAGAGACCCAGTACTTC; cdr3_aa: CASQPLSGGGETQYF
v_call: TRBV19; clone_size: -; d_call: TRBD1; j_call: TRBJ2-7; cdr3_nt: TGTGCCAGTGGACAGGGTTTTCATACCTACGAGCAGTACTTC; cdr3_aa: CASGQGFHTYEQYF
v_call: TRBV5-4; clone_size: -; d_call: -; j_call: TRBJ2-3; cdr3_nt: TGTGCCAGCAGCTCTCCCACAGATACGCAGTATTTT; cdr3_aa: CASSSPTDTQYF
v_call: TRBV7-8; clone_size: once; d_call: TRBD2; j_call: TRBJ2-3; cdr3_nt: TGTGCCAGCAGCTTCCGACTAGCGGGGAGCACAGATACGCAGTATTTT; cdr3_aa: CASSFRLAGSTDTQYF
v_call: TRBV6-1; clone_size: -; d_call: TRBD1; j_call: TRBJ2-7; cdr3_nt: TGTGCCAGCAGTGAATCAGGACAGGGGGCTGGCGAGCAGTACTTC; cdr3_aa: CASSESGQGAGEQYF
v_call: TRBV11-2; clone_size: -; d_call: -; j_call: TRBJ2-1; cdr3_nt: TGTGCCAGCAGCGAAAGCGGGTCATACAATGAGCAGTTCTTC; cdr3_aa: CASSESGSYNEQFF
v_call: TRBV2; clone_size: -; d_call: -; j_call: TRBJ2-1; cdr3_nt: TGTGCCAGCAGTGACGGCCCAGGGGTCGGTATCTACAATGAGCAGTTCTTC; cdr3_aa: CASSDGPGVGIYNEQFF
v_call: TRBV2; clone_size: -; d_call: TRBD1; j_call: TRBJ1-2; cdr3_nt: TGTGCCAGCAGGGTTACCCCAGGGGGAGACACCTTC; cdr3_aa: CASRVTPGGDTF
v_call: TRBV11-2; clone_size: -; d_call: TRBD1; j_call: TRBJ1-4; cdr3_nt: TGTGCCAGCAGCTTCACAGGGGGCGAAACTAATGAAAAACTGTTTTTT; cdr3_aa: CASSFTGGETNEKLFF
v_call: TRBV7-3; clone_size: -; d_call: -; j_call: TRBJ1-1; cdr3_nt: TGTGCCAGCAGCTTAACCCCGGGGGACACTGAAGCTTTCTTT; cdr3_aa: CASSLTPGDTEAFF
v_call: TRBV9; clone_size: -; d_call: -; j_call: TRBJ1-2; cdr3_nt: TGTGCCAGCAGCGTAGGTCCGGTAAACTATGGCTACACCTTC; cdr3_aa: CASSVGPVNYGYTF
v_call: TRBV19; clone_size: -; d_call: TRBD1; j_call: TRBJ1-2; cdr3_nt: TGTGCCAGTAGCGCACAGATCAGGGGGAACTATGGCTACACCTTC; cdr3_aa: CASSAQIRGNYGYTF
v_call: TRBV7-3; clone_size: -; d_call: TRBD1; j_call: TRBJ2-6; cdr3_nt: TGTGCCAGCAGCTTAGGGACAGGGGGCTCTGGGGCCAACGTCCTGACTTTC; cdr3_aa: CASSLGTGGSGANVLTF
v_call: TRBV28; clone_size: -; d_call: TRBD1; j_call: TRBJ1-1; cdr3_nt: TGTGCCAGCCGGGGTCAGGGGACAGGGGACACTGAAGCTTTCTTT; cdr3_aa: CASRGQGTGDTEAFF
v_call: TRBV15; clone_size: -; d_call: -; j_call: TRBJ1-5; cdr3_nt: TGTGCCACCAGCAGTGTTAGGACAGCGCCCCAGCATTTT; cdr3_aa: CATSSVRTAPQHF
v_call: TRBV7-9; clone_size: -; d_call: -; j_call: TRBJ2-1; cdr3_nt: TGTGCCAGCAGCTTAGCGAACGGGGGGCCTGAGCAGTTCTTC; cdr3_aa: CASSLANGGPEQFF
v_call: TRBV7-7; clone_size: -; d_call: -; j_call: TRBJ2-7; cdr3_nt: TGTGCCAGCAGCTTTTCGGACAAACGAAATTGCGAGCAGTACTTC; cdr3_aa: CASSFSDKRNCEQYF
v_call: TRBV27; clone_size: -; d_call: TRBD2; j_call: TRBJ2-2; cdr3_nt: TGTGCCAGCAGGATGGCGGGGGCCGGGGAGCTGTTTTTT; cdr3_aa: CASRMAGAGELFF
v_call: TRBV27; clone_size: -; d_call: -; j_call: TRBJ1-1; cdr3_nt: TGTGCCAGCAGTTTATCGATCCAGATGAACACTGAAGCTTTCTTT; cdr3_aa: CASSLSIQMNTEAFF
v_call: TRBV19; clone_size: -; d_call: -; j_call: TRBJ1-1; cdr3_nt: TGTGCCAGTAGCCTACGGGACACTGAAGCTTTCTTT; cdr3_aa: CASSLRDTEAFF
v_call: TRBV4-1; clone_size: -; d_call: TRBD1; j_call: TRBJ1-2; cdr3_nt: TGCGCCAGCAGCCAAGATCGAGGGCAGGGGGTCGGCTATGGCTACACCTTC; cdr3_aa: CASSQDRGQGVGYGYTF
v_call: TRBV19; clone_size: once; d_call: -; j_call: TRBJ1-1; cdr3_nt: TGTGCCAGTAGTACGAGGGTTAGTTTGAACACTGAAGCTTTCTTT; cdr3_aa: CASSTRVSLNTEAFF
v_call: TRBV29-1; clone_size: -; d_call: TRBD1; j_call: TRBJ1-1; cdr3_nt: TGCAGCGTCCGAGGGACAGGCACTGAAGCTTTCTTT; cdr3_aa: CSVRGTGTEAFF
v_call: TRBV5-6; clone_size: -; d_call: -; j_call: TRBJ1-3; cdr3_nt: TGTGCCAGCAGCTTGGGGCCCGGGGATGGAAACACCATATATTTT; cdr3_aa: CASSLGPGDGNTIYF
v_call: TRBV5-5; clone_size: -; d_call: TRBD1; j_call: TRBJ1-4; cdr3_nt: TGTGCCAGCAGCTCCGGACAGGGGGGTGAAAAACTGTTTTTT; cdr3_aa: CASSSGQGGEKLFF
v_call: TRBV5-5; clone_size: -; d_call: -; j_call: TRBJ1-5; cdr3_nt: TGTGCCAGCAGCTTGGATCCGGGAGTGAGCAATCAGCCCCAGCATTTT; cdr3_aa: CASSLDPGVSNQPQHF
v_call: TRBV9; clone_size: -; d_call: -; j_call: TRBJ1-1; cdr3_nt: TGTGCCAGCAGCATCGGATCAGGGAACACTGAAGCTTTCTTT; cdr3_aa: CASSIGSGNTEAFF
v_call: TRBV5-6; clone_size: -; d_call: -; j_call: TRBJ1-6; cdr3_nt: TGTGCCAGCAGCTTGAGACAGTCTAATTCACCCCTCCACTTT; cdr3_aa: CASSLRQSNSPLHF
v_call: TRBV12-3/TRBV12-4; clone_size: -; d_call: -; j_call: TRBJ2-2; cdr3_nt: TGTGCCAGCAGTGGTGGAGGACCCGGGGAGCTGTTTTTT; cdr3_aa: CASSGGGPGELFF
v_call: TRBV28; clone_size: -; d_call: -; j_call: TRBJ1-1; cdr3_nt: TGTGCCAGCGGGGGGTTGAGGGGCCAGTACACTGAAGCTTTCTTT; cdr3_aa: CASGGLRGQYTEAFF
v_call: TRBV5-1; clone_size: -; d_call: -; j_call: TRBJ2-3; cdr3_nt: TGCGCCAGCAGCTTGGTGCCCAGGGGAAGCACAGATACGCAGTATTTT; cdr3_aa: CASSLVPRGSTDTQYF
v_call: TRBV19; clone_size: -; d_call: -; j_call: TRBJ1-6; cdr3_nt: TGTGCCAGTAGTATTCGGGGTAGCGATTCACCCCTCCACTTT; cdr3_aa: CASSIRGSDSPLHF
v_call: TRBV21-1; clone_size: -; d_call: -; j_call: TRBJ2-3; cdr3_nt: TGTGCCAGCAGCAACCTCCAGCGGGGGGGCCTGGGAGATACGCAGTATTTT; cdr3_aa: CASSNLQRGGLGDTQYF